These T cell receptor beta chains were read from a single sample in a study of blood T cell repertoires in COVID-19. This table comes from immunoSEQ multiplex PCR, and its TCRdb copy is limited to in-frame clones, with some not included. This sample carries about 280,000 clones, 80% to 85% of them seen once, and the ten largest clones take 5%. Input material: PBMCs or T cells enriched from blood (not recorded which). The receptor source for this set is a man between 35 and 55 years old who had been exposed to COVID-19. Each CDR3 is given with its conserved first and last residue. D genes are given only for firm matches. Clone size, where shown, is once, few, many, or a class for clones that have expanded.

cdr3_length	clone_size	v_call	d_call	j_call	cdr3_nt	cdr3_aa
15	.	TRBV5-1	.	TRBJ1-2	TGCGCCAGCAGCTCAACATTAACCCCGTCCTATGGCTACACCTTC	CASSSTLTPSYGYTF
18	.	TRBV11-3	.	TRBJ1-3	TGTGCCAGCAGCTTTCGGCTCTCGGGGATCGGGTCTGGAAACACCATATATTTT	CASSFRLSGIGSGNTIYF
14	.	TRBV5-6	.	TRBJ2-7	TGTGCCAGCAGCTTTGCTAGCAGCTCCTACGAGCAGTACTTC	CASSFASSSYEQYF
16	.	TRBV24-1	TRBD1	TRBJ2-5	TGTGCCACCAGTGATACCGGGACAGAACAAAAAGAGACCCAGTACTTC	CATSDTGTEQKETQYF
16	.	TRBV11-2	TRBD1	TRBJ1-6	TGTGCCAGCAGTAGGACAGGGGCCGTATATAATTCACCCCTCCACTTT	CASSRTGAVYNSPLHF
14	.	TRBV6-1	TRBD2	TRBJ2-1	TGTGCCAGCAGTGAAGGGACTAGTTTCACTGAGCAGTTCTTC	CASSEGTSFTEQFF
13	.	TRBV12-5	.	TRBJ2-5	TGTGCTAGTGGTTTGAAACAACAAGAGACCCAGTACTTC	CASGLKQQETQYF
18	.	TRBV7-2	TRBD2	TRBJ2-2	TGTGCCAGCAGCTTAGTCGGACTAGCGGGAGGCCGGGGCGGGGAGCTGTTTTTT	CASSLVGLAGGRGGELFF
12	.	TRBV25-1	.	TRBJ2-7	TGTGCCAGCAGTGAACACGGCTACGAGCAGTACTTC	CASSEHGYEQYF
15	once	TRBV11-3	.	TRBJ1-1	TGTGCCAGCAGCCCCGGGGGTACCCCGTACACTGAAGCTTTCTTT	CASSPGGTPYTEAFF
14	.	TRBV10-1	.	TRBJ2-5	TGCGCCAGCAGCCTGACCAGGGACCAAGAGACCCAGTACTTC	CASSLTRDQETQYF
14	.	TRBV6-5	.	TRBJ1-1	TGTGCCAGCTACCGGGACACTATGGGGACTGAAGCTTTCTTT	CASYRDTMGTEAFF
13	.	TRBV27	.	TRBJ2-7	TGTGCCAGCAGGAATGGGGCGTTCTACGAGCAGTACTTC	CASRNGAFYEQYF
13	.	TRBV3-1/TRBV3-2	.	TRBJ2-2	TGTGCCAGCAGCCAAGCAGGTTCCGGGGAGCTGTTTTTT	CASSQAGSGELFF
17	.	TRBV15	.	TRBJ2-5	TGTGCCACCAGCAGAGCCCGCCACCTACAGAGCCAAGAGACCCAGTACTTC	CATSRARHLQSQETQYF
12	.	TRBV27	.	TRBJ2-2	TGTGCCAGCAGTCCTTACACCGGGGAGCTGTTTTTT	CASSPYTGELFF